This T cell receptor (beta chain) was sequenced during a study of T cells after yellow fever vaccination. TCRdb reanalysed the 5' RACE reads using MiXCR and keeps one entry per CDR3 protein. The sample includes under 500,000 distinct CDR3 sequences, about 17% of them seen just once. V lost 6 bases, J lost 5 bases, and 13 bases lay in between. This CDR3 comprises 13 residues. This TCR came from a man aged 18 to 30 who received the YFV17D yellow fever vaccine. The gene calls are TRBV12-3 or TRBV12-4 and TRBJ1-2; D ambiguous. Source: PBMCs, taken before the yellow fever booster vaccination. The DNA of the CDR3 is TGTGCCAGCAGCTTACTGGGAGCGTATGGCTACACCTTC. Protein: CASSLLGAYGYTF.